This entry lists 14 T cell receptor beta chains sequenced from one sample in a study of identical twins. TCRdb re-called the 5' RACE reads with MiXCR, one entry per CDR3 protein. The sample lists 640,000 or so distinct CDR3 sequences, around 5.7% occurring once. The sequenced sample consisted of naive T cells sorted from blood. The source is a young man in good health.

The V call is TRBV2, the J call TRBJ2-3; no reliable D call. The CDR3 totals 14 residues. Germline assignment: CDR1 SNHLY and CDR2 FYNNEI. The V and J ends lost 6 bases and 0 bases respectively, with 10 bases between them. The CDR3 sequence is CASSDVGSTDTQYF. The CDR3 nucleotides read TGTGCCAGCAGCGATGTGGGTAGCACAGATACGCAGTATTTT.

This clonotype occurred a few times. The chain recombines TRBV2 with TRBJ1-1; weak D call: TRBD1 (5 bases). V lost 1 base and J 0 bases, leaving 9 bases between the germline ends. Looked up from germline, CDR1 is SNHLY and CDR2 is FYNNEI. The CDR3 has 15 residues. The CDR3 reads CASSEGPGMNTEAFF. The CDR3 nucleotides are TGTGCCAGCAGTGAAGGGCCAGGGATGAACACTGAAGCTTTCTTT.

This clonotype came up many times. CDR3 bases: TGCAGCGGCCGATCCCTCAGGGGCACTGAAGCTTTCTTT. Protein product: CSGRSLRGTEAFF. The chain combines TRBV29-1 with TRBJ1-1, with D perhaps TRBD1 (6 bases). This CDR3 region has 13 residues. V lost 7 bases, J lost 4 bases, and 16 bases lay in between. CDR1 and CDR2 from the germline V gene are SQVTM and ANQGSEA. Complete variable domain (other parts from reference TRBV29-1 and TRBJ1-1): SAVISQKPSRDICQRGTSLTIQCQVDSQVTMMFWYRQQPGQSLTLIATANQGSEATYESGFVIDKFPISRPNLTFSTLTVSNMSPEDSSIYLCSGRSLRGTEAFFGQGTRLTVV.

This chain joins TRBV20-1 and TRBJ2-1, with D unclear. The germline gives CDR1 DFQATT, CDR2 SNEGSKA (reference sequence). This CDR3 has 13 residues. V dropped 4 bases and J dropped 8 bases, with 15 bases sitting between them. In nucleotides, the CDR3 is TGCAGTGCTAAGTCGGCTAGGTACGATGAGCAGTTCTTC. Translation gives CSAKSARYDEQFF.

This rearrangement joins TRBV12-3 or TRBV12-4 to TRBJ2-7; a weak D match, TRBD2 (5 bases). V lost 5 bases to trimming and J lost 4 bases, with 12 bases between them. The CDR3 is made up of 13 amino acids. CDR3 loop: CASSLPPGYEQYF. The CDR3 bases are TGTGCCAGCAGTCTACCTCCGGGGTACGAGCAGTACTTC.

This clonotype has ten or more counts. The CDR3 sequence is CSATGTPTTSTDTQYF. The CDR3 coding sequence is TGCAGTGCTACCGGGACACCCACCACTAGCACAGATACGCAGTATTTT. The chain carries TRBV20-1 and TRBJ2-3, with TRBD1 as a possible D gene (6 bases). V was cut by 4 bases and J by 0 bases, with 17 bases left in between. There are 16 residues in the CDR3. Germline-derived CDR1 and CDR2 are DFQATT and SNEGSKA (reference sequence).

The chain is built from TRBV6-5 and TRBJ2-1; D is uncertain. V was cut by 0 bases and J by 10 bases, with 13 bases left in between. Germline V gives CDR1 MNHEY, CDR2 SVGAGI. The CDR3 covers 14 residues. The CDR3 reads CASSYSKVQAEQFF. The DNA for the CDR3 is TGTGCCAGCAGTTACTCTAAGGTCCAGGCCGAGCAGTTCTTC.

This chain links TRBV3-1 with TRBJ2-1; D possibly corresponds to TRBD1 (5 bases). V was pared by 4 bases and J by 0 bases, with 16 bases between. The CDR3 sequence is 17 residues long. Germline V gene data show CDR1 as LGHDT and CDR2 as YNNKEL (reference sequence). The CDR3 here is CASSPTVPGNSYNEQFF. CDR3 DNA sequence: TGTGCCAGCAGCCCGACAGTGCCGGGCAACTCCTACAATGAGCAGTTCTTC.

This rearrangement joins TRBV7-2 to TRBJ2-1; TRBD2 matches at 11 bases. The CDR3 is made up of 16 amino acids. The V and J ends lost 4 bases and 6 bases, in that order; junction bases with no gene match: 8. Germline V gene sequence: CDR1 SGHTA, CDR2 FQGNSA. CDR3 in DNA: TGTGCCAGCAGCTCCCGACTAGCGGGAAGATTCAATGAGCAGTTCTTC. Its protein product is CASSSRLAGRFNEQFF.

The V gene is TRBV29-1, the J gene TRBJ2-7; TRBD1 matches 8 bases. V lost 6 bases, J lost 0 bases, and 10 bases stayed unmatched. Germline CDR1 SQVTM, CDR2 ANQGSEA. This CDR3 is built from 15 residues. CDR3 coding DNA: TGCAGCGTAGCGCCCGGGACAGGAAGCTCCTACGAGCAGTACGTC. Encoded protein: CSVAPGTGSSYEQYV.

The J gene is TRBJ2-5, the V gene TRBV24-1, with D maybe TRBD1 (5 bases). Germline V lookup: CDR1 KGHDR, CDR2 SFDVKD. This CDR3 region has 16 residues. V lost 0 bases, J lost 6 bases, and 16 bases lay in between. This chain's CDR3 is CATSDLRAGFGKTQYF. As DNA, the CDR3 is TGTGCCACCAGTGATTTGAGGGCAGGGTTTGGGAAGACCCAGTACTTC.

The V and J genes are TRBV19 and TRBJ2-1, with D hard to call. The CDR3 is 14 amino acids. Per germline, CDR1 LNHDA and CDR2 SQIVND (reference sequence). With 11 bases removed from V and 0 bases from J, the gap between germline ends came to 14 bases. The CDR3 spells CAPPRGRSYNEQFF. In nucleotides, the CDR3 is TGTGCCCCCCCCCGTGGGCGCTCCTACAATGAGCAGTTCTTC.

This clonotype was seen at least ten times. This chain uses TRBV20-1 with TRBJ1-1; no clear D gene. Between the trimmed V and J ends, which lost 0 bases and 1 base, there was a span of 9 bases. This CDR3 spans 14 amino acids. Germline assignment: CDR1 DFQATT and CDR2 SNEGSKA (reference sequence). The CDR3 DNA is TGCAGTGCTAGAGATTTGCCCACGAACACTGAAGCTTTCTTT. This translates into CSARDLPTNTEAFF.

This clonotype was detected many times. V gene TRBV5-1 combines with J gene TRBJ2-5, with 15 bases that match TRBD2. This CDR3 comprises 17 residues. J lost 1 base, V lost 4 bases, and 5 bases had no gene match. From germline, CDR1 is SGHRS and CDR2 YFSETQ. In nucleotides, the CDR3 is TGCGCCAGCAGCATGGGGACTAGCGGGAGGTTCCAAGAGACCCAGTACTTC. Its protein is CASSMGTSGRFQETQYF.